The sequence of this T cell receptor beta chain was determined in a study of blood T cell repertoires in COVID-19. Overall study: Nucleic acid was either cDNA or gDNA, and it came from T cells, B-cell-depleted T cells, or PBMCs.

Sequencing used immunoSEQ multiplex PCR; TCRdb keeps in-frame clones, though not all of them. This table has 150,000 to 200,000 clones, roughly 82% appearing once. CDR1 is MRHNA and CDR2 is SNTAGT in the germline V gene. The CDR3 is 15 amino acids. With 4 bases removed from V and 1 base from J, the gap between germline ends came to 8 bases. The sample comprised peripheral blood. This chain connects TRBV6-4 to TRBJ2-6, with no clear D. This TCR was recovered from a woman aged 70-85 years with acute or convalescent COVID-19. Written as DNA, the CDR3 is TGTGCCAGCAGTGTCACAGATTCTGGGGCCAACGTCCTGACTTTC. Encoded protein: CASSVTDSGANVLTF.